Sequencing of this T cell receptor beta chain was carried out in a study of CD8 T cells in Susac syndrome (dated by TCRdb to about 2019). For context, the study as a whole: The study used repertoire sequencing to test whether antigen drove CD8+ T cell activation and differentiation in Susac syndrome. The clonality of the CD8+ T cell repertoire was compared across approximately eleven healthy donors, roughly 14 Susac syndrome patients and about 16 multiple sclerosis patients.

CDR1 MGHRA and CDR2 YSYEKL were looked up in the germline V gene. Here V drops 1 base and J drops 1 base, and the junction holds 6 bases not matched to any gene. The CDR3 goes from the cysteine to the phenylalanine over 17 residues. Only the CDR3 DNA stays, 51 bases, in frame from base 1. The paper as a whole reports these results and caveats: The number of individuals in the TCR sequencing and HLA analysis was acknowledged as relatively small.

RNA was extracted using the RNeasy kit, and about 0.5 to 1 microgram was reverse transcribed with random hexamers. The immunoSEQ multiplex PCR assay, covering 54 Vbeta and 13 Jbeta segments, was used to amplify TCR beta CDR3 regions. PCR amplification bias was corrected using a synthetic template baseline for primer optimization and computational correction. Per the source publication's procedure: Reads were annotated to V, D and J genes according to IMGT and were analyzed with immunoSEQ Analyzer, with only productive sequences retained. To calculate clonality, Shannon entropy was normalized by log2 of the number of productive unique sequences and then subtracted from one. For each patient and control, public and private clones were evaluated within the 100 most prevalent clones. Clones were defined as Susac-specific if absent from the healthy and MS cohorts, from under 1,200 published viral clones and from other ImmuneACCESS disease sequences. TCRdb reprocessed the public reads (quality trimming at Q25 with fastp, clone calling with MiXCR) and kept in-frame beta chains. Records with the same CDR3 protein are collapsed into one entry carrying the most frequent genes and DNA. These V and J calls originate from TCRdb's pipeline instead of the authors' own analysis. Present in this sample are some 120,000 distinct CDR3 sequences, 93% of which were seen just once. Together, the top ten hold roughly 0.3% of the sample.

Comments on this clonotype: Its target antigen remains unknown. Base quality data are lacking; no much larger clone is found one base away.

Peripheral blood CD8+ and CD4+ T cells from healthy donors, Susac syndrome patients and multiple sclerosis patients were profiled using high-throughput TCR beta sequencing. The multiple sclerosis controls were treatment-naive patients whose relapsing-remitting disease, either stable or active, fulfilled the revised McDonald criteria. Bulk CD8+ and CD4+ T cells were purified by magnetic negative isolation, whereas CD8+ TEMRA cells were enriched by FACS. Blood was drawn into EDTA tubes, processed within 24 hours, and PBMCs were isolated by density gradient centrifugation. PBMCs destined for TCR sequencing were cryopreserved in liquid nitrogen and later thawed in a 37 °C water bath. A purity of at least 90% was achieved for sorted or isolated CD4+, CD8+ and CD8+ TEMRA cells.

This TCR came from a human donor with multiple sclerosis. In this chain, TRBV4-1 is recombined with TRBJ2-7; TRBD2 fits 11 bases in the junction. Sequencing was carried out using CD8+ T cells from PBMCs. At the DNA level, the sequence is TGCGCCAGCAGCCAAGCTCCCACTAGCGGGAGATCCTACGAGCAGTACTTC. The translation is CASSQAPTSGRSYEQYF.